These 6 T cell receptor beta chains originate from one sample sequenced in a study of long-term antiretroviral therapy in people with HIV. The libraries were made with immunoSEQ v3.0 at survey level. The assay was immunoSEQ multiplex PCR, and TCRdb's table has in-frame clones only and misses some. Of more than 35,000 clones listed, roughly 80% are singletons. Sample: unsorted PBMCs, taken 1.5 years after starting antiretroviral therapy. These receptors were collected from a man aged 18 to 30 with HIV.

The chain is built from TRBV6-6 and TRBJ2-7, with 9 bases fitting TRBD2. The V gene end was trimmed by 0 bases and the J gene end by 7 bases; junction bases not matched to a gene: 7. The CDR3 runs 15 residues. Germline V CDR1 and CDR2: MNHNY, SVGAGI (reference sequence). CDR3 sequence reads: CASSYSAGGPGEQYF. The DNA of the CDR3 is TGTGCCAGCAGTTACTCGGCGGGAGGGCCGGGGGAGCAGTACTTC.

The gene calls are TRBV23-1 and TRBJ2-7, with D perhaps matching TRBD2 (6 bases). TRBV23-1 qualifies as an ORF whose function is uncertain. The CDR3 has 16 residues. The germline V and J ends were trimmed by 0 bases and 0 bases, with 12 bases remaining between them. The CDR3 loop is CASSQSGGRSSYEQYF. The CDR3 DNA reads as TGCGCCAGCAGTCAATCCGGGGGAAGGAGCTCCTACGAGCAGTACTTC.

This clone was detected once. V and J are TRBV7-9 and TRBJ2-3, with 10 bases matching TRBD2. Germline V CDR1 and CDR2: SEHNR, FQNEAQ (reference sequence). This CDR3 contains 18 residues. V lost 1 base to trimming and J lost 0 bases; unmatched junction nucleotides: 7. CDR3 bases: TGTGCCAGCAGCTTAGGATCTAGCGGGGGAATTAGCACAGATACGCAGTATTTT. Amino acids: CASSLGSSGGISTDTQYF.

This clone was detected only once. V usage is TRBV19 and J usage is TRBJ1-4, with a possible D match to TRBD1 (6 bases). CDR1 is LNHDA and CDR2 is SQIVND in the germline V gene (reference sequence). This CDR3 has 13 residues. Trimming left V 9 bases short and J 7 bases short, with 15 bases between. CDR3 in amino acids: CASNNRAGEKLFF. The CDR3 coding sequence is TGTGCCAGCAACAACAGGGCGGGTGAAAAACTGTTTTTT. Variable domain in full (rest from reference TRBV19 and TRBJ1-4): DGGITQSPKYLFRKEGQNVTLSCEQNLNHDAMYWYRQDPGQGLRLIYYSQIVNDFQKGDIAEGYSVSREKKESFPLTVTSAQKNPTAFYLCASNNRAGEKLFFGSGTQLSVL.

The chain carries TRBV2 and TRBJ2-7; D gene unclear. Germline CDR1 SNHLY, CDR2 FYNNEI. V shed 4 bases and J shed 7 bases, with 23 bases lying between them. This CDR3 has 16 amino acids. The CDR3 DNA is TGTGCCAGCAGTGCTGGCCCCTTCGGTTCTACGGAAGAGCAGTACTTC. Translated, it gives CASSAGPFGSTEEQYF.

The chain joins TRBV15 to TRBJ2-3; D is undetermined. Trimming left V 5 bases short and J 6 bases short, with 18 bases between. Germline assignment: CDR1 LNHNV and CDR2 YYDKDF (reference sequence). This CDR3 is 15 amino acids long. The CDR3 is CATSRHTTDADTQYF. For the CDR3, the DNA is TGTGCCACCAGCCGACATACGACTGACGCGGATACGCAGTATTTT.